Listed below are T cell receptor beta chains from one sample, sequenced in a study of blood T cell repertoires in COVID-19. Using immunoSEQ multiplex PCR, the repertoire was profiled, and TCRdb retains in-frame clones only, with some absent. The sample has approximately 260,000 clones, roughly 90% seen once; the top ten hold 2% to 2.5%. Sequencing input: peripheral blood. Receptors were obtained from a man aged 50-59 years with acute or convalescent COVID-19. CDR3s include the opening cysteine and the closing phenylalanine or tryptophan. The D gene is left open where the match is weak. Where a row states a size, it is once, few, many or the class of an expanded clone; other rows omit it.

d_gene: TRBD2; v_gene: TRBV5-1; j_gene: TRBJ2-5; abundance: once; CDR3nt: TGCGCCAGCCGCCGACTAGCGGGGACCACCCAAGAGACCCAGTACTTC; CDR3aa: CASRRLAGTTQETQYF
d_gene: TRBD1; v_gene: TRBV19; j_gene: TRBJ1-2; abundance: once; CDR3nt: TGTGCCAGTAGTATAGGAGGGGACAGAGGAGTCTATGGCTACACCTTC; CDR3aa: CASSIGGDRGVYGYTF
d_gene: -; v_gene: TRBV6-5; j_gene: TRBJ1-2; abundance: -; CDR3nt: TGTGCCAGCAGTTACAGCCTTGAGAACTATGGCTACACCTTC; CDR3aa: CASSYSLENYGYTF
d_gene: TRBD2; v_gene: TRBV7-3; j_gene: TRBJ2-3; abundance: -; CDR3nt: TGTGCCAGCAGCTTAAATCCAGCGGGGGTGGGAGATACGCAGTATTTT; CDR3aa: CASSLNPAGVGDTQYF
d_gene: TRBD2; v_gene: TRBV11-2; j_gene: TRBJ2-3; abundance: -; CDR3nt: TGTGCCAGCAGCTTTTATCGACTAGCGGGGGGGCTCGGCACAGATACGCAGTATTTT; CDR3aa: CASSFYRLAGGLGTDTQYF
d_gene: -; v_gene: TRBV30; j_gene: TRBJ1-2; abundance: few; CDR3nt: TGTGCCTGGAGTGCGACAGGCGTGGGCTACACCTTC; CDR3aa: CAWSATGVGYTF
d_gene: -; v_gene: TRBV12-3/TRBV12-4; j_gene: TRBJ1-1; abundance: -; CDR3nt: TGTGCCAGCGTGGGGCAGTTGAACACTGAAGCTTTCTTT; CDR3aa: CASVGQLNTEAFF
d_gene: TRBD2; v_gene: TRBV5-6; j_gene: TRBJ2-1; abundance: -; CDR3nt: TGTGCCAGCAGCTTGGCTGGACTAGCTGGGTTCTTC; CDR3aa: CASSLAGLAGFF
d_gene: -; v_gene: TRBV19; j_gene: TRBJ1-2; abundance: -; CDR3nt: TGTGCCAGTAGTATACAGGTCTATGGCTACACCTTC; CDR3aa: CASSIQVYGYTF
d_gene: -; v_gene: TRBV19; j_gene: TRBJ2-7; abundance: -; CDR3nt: TGTGCCAGTAGTCTAGCTACTCAAGCCCCGACCTACGAGCAGTACTTC; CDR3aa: CASSLATQAPTYEQYF
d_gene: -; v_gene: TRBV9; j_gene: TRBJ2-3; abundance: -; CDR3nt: TGTGCCAGCAGCGTTGGGGGGAACACAGATACGCAGTATTTT; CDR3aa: CASSVGGNTDTQYF
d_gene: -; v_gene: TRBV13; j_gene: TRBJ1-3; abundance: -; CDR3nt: TGTGCCAGCAGCTTAGGAGCGGGCAGCCAAGGAGGGAACACCATATATTTT; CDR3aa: CASSLGAGSQGGNTIYF
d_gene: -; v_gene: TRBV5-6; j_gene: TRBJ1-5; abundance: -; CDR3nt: TGTGCCAGCAGCCTCGGGACATTCGATCGGCAGCCCCAGCATTTT; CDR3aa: CASSLGTFDRQPQHF
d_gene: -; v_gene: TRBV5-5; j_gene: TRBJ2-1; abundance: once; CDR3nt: TGTGCCAGCAGCTTGGACAGAAATTACAATGAGCAGTTCTTC; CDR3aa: CASSLDRNYNEQFF
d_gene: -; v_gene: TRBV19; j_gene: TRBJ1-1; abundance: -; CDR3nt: TGTGCCAGTTCCTCACAGCTGAACACTGAAGCTTTCTTT; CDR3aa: CASSSQLNTEAFF
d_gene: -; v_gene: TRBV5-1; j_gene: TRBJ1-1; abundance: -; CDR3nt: TGCGCCAGCAAAATTCGTGAGGCCAACACTGAAGCTTTCTTT; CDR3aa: CASKIREANTEAFF
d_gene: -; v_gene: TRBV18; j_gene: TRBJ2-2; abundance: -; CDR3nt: TGTGCCAGCTCACTTAACGGAGGCGAGAACACCGGGGAGCTGTTTTTT; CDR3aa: CASSLNGGENTGELFF
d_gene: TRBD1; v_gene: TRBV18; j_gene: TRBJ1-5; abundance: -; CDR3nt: TGTGCCAGCTCACCACGGGAAGGGGGCTACGATCAGCCCCAGCATTTT; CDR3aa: CASSPREGGYDQPQHF
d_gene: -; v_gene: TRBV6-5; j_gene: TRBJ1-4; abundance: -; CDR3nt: TGTGCCAGCAGTTACTCCAAGGTCGGGGGTGAAAAACTGTTTTTT; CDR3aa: CASSYSKVGGEKLFF
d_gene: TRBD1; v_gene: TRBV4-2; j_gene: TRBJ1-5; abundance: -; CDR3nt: TGTGCCAGCAGCCAAGTGGGGACAGGGACATGGCCCCAGCATTTT; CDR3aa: CASSQVGTGTWPQHF
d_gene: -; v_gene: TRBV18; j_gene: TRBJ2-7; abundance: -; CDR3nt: TGTGCCAGCTCACCACTAGGAGACCCCTTGGACGAGCAGTACTTC; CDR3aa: CASSPLGDPLDEQYF
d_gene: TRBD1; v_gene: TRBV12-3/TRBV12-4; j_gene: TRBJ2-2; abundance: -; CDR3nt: TGTGCCAGCATTTTCAGGGGGCTCGGGGAGCTGTTTTTT; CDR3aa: CASIFRGLGELFF
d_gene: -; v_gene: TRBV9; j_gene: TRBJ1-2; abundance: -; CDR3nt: TGTGCCAGCAGCCGACAGGAGCCTTCTGGCTACACCTTC; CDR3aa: CASSRQEPSGYTF
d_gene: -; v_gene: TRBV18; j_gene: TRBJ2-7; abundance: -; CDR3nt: TGTGCCAGCTCACCATCCCAGGCCTACGAGCAGTACTTC; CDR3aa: CASSPSQAYEQYF
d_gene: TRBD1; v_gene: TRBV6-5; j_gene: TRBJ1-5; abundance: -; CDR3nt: TGTGCCAGCAGTCCGGGACAGATGGGTCAGCCCCAGCATTTT; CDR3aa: CASSPGQMGQPQHF
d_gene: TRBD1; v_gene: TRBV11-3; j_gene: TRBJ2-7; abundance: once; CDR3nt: TGTGCCAGCAGCCCGAGCTCCGGACAGGGCTACGAGCAGTACTTC; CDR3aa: CASSPSSGQGYEQYF
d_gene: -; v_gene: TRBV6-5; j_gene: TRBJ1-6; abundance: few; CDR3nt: TGTGCCAGCAGCCAGACCAGGGGTATAAGTTCACCCCTCCACTTT; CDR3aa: CASSQTRGISSPLHF
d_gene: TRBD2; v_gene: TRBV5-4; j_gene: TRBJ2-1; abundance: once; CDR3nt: TGTGCCAGCAGCTTGGGGACTAGCGGGGGGAACAATGAGCAGTTCTTC; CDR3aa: CASSLGTSGGNNEQFF
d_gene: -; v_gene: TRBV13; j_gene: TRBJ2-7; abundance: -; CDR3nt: TGTGCCAGCAGCTTCCAACTACTCGGCGAGCAGTACTTC; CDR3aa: CASSFQLLGEQYF
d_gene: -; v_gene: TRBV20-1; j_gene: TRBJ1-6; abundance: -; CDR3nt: TGCAGTGCTAGTCCAACAGGCGAGTTCAGTTCACCCCTCCACTTT; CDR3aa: CSASPTGEFSSPLHF
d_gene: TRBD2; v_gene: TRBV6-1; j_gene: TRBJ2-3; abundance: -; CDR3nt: TGTGCCAGCAGTGATACTAGCGGGGGGTCTAGCACAGATACGCAGTATTTT; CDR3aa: CASSDTSGGSSTDTQYF
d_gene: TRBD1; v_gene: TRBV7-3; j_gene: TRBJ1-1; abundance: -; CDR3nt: TGTGCCAGCAGTCTCACAGGGGGCAATCTGAACACTGAAGCTTTCTTT; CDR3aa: CASSLTGGNLNTEAFF
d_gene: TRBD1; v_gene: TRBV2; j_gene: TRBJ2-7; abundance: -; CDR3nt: TGTGCCAGCAGTGCCGGCAGGGGGATGTACGAGCAGTACTTC; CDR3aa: CASSAGRGMYEQYF
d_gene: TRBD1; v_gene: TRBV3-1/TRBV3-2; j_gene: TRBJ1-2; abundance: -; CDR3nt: TGTGCCAGCAGCCAAGCCCCCGGGACAGGGGATGGCTACACCTTC; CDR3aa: CASSQAPGTGDGYTF
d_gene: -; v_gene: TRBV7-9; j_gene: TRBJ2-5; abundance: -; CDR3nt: TGTGCCAGCAGCTTCCCGAACCTCGGGCAAGAGACCCAGTACTTC; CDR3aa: CASSFPNLGQETQYF
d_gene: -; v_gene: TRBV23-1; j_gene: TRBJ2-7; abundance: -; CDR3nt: TGCGCCAGCAGTCACCAAAACAGGGAGACCTACGAGCAGTACTTC; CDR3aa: CASSHQNRETYEQYF
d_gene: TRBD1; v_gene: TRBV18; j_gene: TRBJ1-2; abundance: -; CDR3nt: TGTGCCAGCTCACGATCCGGGACAGGGAACTATGGCTACACCTTC; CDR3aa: CASSRSGTGNYGYTF
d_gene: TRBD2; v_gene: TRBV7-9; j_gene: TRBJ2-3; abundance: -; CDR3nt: TGTGCCAGCAGCTTAGGGGATATCCTAGCGGGGGCAGATACGCAGTATTTT; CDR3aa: CASSLGDILAGADTQYF
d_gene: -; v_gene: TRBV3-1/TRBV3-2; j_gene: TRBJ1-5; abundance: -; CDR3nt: TGTGCCAGCAGCCAGAATTCGGGAGGGGGGAATCAGCCCCAGCATTTT; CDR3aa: CASSQNSGGGNQPQHF
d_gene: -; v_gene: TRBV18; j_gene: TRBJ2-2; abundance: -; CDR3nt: TGTGCCAGCTCGCCCCGGACAGCAGCCGGGGAGCTGTTTTTT; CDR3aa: CASSPRTAAGELFF
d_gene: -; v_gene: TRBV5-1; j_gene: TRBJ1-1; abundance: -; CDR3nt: TGCGCCAGCAGCTTGGCCACAGGGAGCTTTAACACTGAAGCTTTCTTT; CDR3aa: CASSLATGSFNTEAFF
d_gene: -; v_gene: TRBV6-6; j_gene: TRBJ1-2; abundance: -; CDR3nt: TGTGCCAGCATCTCGGGGGGGAACTATGGCTACACCTTC; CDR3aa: CASISGGNYGYTF
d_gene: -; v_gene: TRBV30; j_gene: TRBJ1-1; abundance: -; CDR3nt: TGTGCCTGGAGCGACAAGACGGGGAAAAACACTGAAGCTTTCTTT; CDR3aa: CAWSDKTGKNTEAFF
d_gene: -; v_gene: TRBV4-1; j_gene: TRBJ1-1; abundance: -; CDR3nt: TGCGCCAGCAGCCACGGGGGGGGCTTCACTGAAGCTTTCTTT; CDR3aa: CASSHGGGFTEAFF
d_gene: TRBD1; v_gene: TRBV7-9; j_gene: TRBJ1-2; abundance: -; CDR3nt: TGTGCCAGCAGCCCCCAGACAGGGGGTAGTGTCTATGGCTACACCTTC; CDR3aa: CASSPQTGGSVYGYTF
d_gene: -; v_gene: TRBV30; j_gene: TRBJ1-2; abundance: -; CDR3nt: TGTGCCTGGAAGACCAGGGGTGTAGACTATGGCTACACCTTC; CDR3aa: CAWKTRGVDYGYTF
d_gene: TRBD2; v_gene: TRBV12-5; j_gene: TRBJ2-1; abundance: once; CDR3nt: TGTGCTAGTGGTAAACAGACTAGCGGGGGAATCGAAGTCTTC; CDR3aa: CASGKQTSGGIEVF
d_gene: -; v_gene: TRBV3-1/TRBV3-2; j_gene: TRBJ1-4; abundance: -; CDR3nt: TGTGCCAGCAGCCACCTCGGTTGGGGGGCAACTAATGAAAAACTGTTTTTT; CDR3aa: CASSHLGWGATNEKLFF
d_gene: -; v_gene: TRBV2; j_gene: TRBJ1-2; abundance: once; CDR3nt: TGTGCCAGCAGACGACAGGCAAACCACTATGGCTACACCTTC; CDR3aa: CASRRQANHYGYTF
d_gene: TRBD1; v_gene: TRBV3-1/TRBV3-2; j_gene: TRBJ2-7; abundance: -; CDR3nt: TGTGCCAGCAGCCAGGGGACAGTCATCGAGCAGTACTTC; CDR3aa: CASSQGTVIEQYF
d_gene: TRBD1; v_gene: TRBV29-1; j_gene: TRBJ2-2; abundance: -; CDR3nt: TGCAGCGTGAGAACCGGGACAGGGAACACCGGGGAGCTGTTTTTT; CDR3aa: CSVRTGTGNTGELFF
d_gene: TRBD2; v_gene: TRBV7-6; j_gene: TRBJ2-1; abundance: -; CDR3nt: TGTGCCAGCAGCCTTGGACTAGCGGGGGGCCTTCTTGAGCAGTTCTTC; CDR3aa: CASSLGLAGGLLEQFF
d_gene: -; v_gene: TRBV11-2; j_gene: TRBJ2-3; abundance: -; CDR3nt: TGTGCCAGCAGCTGGGGGCGAATGTATTTT; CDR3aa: CASSWGRMYF
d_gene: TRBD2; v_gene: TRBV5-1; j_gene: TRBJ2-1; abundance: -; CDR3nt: TGCGCCAGCAGCTTCCGGGGGGGCTCAGACTTATCCTACAATGAGCAGTTCTTC; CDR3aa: CASSFRGGSDLSYNEQFF